This TCR beta chain was recovered during a study of blood T cells in healthy people across ages. Study-wide context: There was about one barcoded beta molecule captured by template switching per two T cells. Whole-study results and caveats: Unsorted PBMCs prevented conclusive naive versus antigen-experienced comparison. TCR beta diversity tracked closely with naive T cell percentage.

Through a sample-barcoded 5' primer and a J-beta primer mix, a second PCR was run for 7 to 11 cycles. Via MiXCR, TCRdb re-called the 5' RACE reads, giving one row per CDR3 protein. The sample lists roughly 720,000 distinct CDR3 sequences; less than 70% were seen once. To note about this clonotype: What it binds is unknown.

The CDR3 contains 20 residues. V dropped 3 bases and J dropped 0 bases, with 24 bases sitting between them. The TCR sequence derives from an elderly man in good health. The sequenced material came from blood. This chain uses TRBV23-1 with TRBJ2-4; D possibly corresponds to TRBD2 (6 bases). TRBV23-1 is recorded as an ORF, its role being uncertain. Here the CDR3 DNA reads TGCGCCAGCAGTCATGGTTGTGGACTTAGGGCGGGGATAGCCAAAAACATTCAGTACTTC. Protein: CASSHGCGLRAGIAKNIQYF.